A single sample gave rise to the 9 T cell receptor beta chains below, sequenced in a study of Graves' ophthalmopathy and Graves' hyperthyroidism. RNA transcripts yielded amplified TCR beta CDR3 regions. First-round RT-PCR with HTBI primers preceded a second-round multiplex PCR. Using its own MiXCR run on the multiplex PCR reads, TCRdb lists one record per CDR3 protein. The sample yields about 480,000 distinct CDR3 sequences, around an eighth seen once. The specimen sequenced was blood. Source of these receptors: a woman aged 25 to 45 with Graves' ophthalmopathy.

The sample holds many counts of this clonotype. The chain is built from TRBV6-2 or TRBV6-3 and TRBJ2-5; D could derive from TRBD1 or TRBD2 (5 bases each). Germline CDR1 is MNHEY and CDR2 is SVGEGT. Trimming left V 7 bases short and J 9 bases short, with 21 bases between. This CDR3 spans 14 amino acids. The chain's CDR3 is CASMVQGLWGSQYF. For the CDR3, the DNA is TGTGCCAGCATGGTCCAGGGTCTCTGGGGGTCCCAGTACTTC.

Ten or more counts support this clonotype. The gene calls are TRBV6-1 and TRBJ1-5; no definite D call. CDR3 length equals 15 residues. V was trimmed by 1 base and J by 5 bases, leaving 12 bases between them. CDR1 is MNHNS, CDR2 SASEGT, per germline. The CDR3 nucleotides read TGTGCCAGCAGTGAAGGGCTCCGGGGATATCAGCCCCAGCATTTT. Amino acid sequence: CASSEGLRGYQPQHF.

This clonotype was seen only a few times. The V gene is TRBV13, the J gene TRBJ1-1; a weak D match, TRBD1 (5 bases). V lost 5 bases and J lost 5, with 12 bases in between. The CDR3 spans 13 residues. Germline V CDR1 and CDR2: PRHDT, FYEKMQ (reference sequence). This chain's CDR3 is CASSPGTWTEAFF. CDR3 bases: TGTGCCAGCAGCCCTGGGACGTGGACTGAAGCTTTCTTT.

Many counts were recorded for this clonotype. The chain recombines TRBV20-1 with TRBJ2-7, with TRBD1 as a possible D gene (6 bases). CDR1 and CDR2 from the germline V gene are DFQATT and SNEGSKA (reference sequence). The ends were cut back, 0 bases at V and 4 bases at J, with 13 bases in the middle. The CDR3 runs 14 residues. This chain's CDR3 is CSARESGDEYEQYF. The CDR3 nucleotides read TGCAGTGCTAGAGAGTCAGGGGACGAGTACGAGCAGTACTTC.

This clonotype came up a few times. The chain recombines TRBV6-4 with TRBJ2-5; no firm D call. Trimming took 9 bases from V and 0 from J, leaving 2 bases between them. CDR1 MRHNA and CDR2 SNTAGT come from the germline V gene. This CDR3 is 10 amino acids long. The CDR3 spells CASHQETQYF. CDR3 bases: TGTGCCAGTCACCAAGAGACCCAGTACTTC.

This clonotype was observed at least ten times. The V gene is TRBV15, the J gene TRBJ2-7; D gene uncertain. Looked up from germline, CDR1 is LNHNV and CDR2 is YYDKDF (reference sequence). The length of the CDR3 is 13 residues. The V and J ends lost 2 bases and 6 bases respectively, with 11 bases between them. CDR3 in DNA: TGTGCCACCAGCAGATCATTCTCGGGCGAGCAGTACTTC. It is translated as CATSRSFSGEQYF.

The chain couples TRBV3-1 to TRBJ2-2; D is unresolved. This CDR3 comprises 14 residues. Trimming removed 8 bases from V and 6 bases from J, with 16 bases in between. CDR1 is LGHDT, CDR2 YNNKEL, per germline (reference sequence). The DNA of the CDR3 is TGTGCCAGCCGCGTCAGGAGTTTCGCCGGGGAGCTGTTTTTT. It yields the protein CASRVRSFAGELFF. The full variable domain, with the rest looked up from reference TRBV3-1 and TRBJ2-2, is DTAVSQTPKYLVTQMGNDKSIKCEQNLGHDTMYWYKQDSKKFLKIMFSYNNKELIINETVPNRFSPKSPDKAHLNLHINSLELGDSAVYFCASRVRSFAGELFFGEGSRLTVL.

The sample holds many counts of this clonotype. The chain recombines TRBV20-1 with TRBJ1-1; D might be TRBD1 (6 bases). This CDR3 spans 16 amino acids. The ends were cut back, 2 bases at V and 0 bases at J, with 16 bases in the middle. Germline V gene lookup returns CDR1 DFQATT and CDR2 SNEGSKA (reference sequence). The chain's CDR3 is CSARRGGHTMNTEAFF. CDR3 nucleotide sequence: TGCAGTGCTAGACGGGGGGGACACACGATGAACACTGAAGCTTTCTTT.

This clonotype was recorded only once. V and J are TRBV6-2 or TRBV6-3 and TRBJ1-1; TRBD1 matches 7 bases. J gave up 0 bases and V 2 bases, and 9 bases lay outside the gene matches. The CDR3 is 17 amino acids. The V gene's germline CDR1 is MNHEY and CDR2 SVGEGT. In DNA form, the CDR3 reads TGTGCCAGCAGTTACAGGTCTCCGGGACAGCTGAACACTGAAGCTTTCTTT. Residues: CASSYRSPGQLNTEAFF.